The source of this T cell receptor beta chain is a study of OX40 agonist ivuxolimab in advanced cancers. This clone has only a few counts. TCRdb's table, derived via immunoSEQ multiplex PCR, lists solely in-frame clones and lacks some. The sample yields fewer than 90,000 clones, roughly nine tenths seen once. Source: CD4+ or CD8+ T cells sorted from blood, taken in a trial of the OX40 agonist ivuxolimab. This sequence was found in an adult with an advanced solid tumor such as melanoma, head and neck, liver or kidney cancer.

This chain's CDR3 is CASTKSGTGEGNYGYTF. The CDR3 DNA sequence: TGTGCCAGCACTAAATCCGGGACAGGGGAAGGGAACTATGGCTACACCTTC. This sequence joins TRBV27 and TRBJ1-2; TRBD1 matches 10 bases. The ends lost 7 bases at V and 2 bases at J; junction bases unmatched: 13. CDR3 length equals 17 residues. The germline gives CDR1 MNHEY, CDR2 SMNVEV (reference sequence).